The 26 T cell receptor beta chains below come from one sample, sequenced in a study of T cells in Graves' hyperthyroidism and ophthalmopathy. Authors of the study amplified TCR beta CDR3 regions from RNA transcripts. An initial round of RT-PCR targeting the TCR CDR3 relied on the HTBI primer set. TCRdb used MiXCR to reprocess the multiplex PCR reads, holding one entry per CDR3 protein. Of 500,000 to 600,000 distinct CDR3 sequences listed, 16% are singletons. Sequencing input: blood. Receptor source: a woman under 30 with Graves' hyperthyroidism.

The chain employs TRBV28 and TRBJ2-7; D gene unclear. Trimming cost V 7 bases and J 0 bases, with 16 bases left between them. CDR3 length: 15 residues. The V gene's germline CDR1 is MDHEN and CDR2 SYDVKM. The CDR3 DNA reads TGTGCCAGCACACCCGGTGGCAGTTCCTCCTACGAGCAGTACTTC. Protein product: CASTPGGSSSYEQYF.

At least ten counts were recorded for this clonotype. The CDR3 loop is CASSLVGEKLFF. In DNA, the CDR3 is TGCGCCAGCAGCTTGGTCGGGGAAAAACTGTTTTTT. The chain recombines TRBV5-1 with TRBJ1-4; no definite D call. V was cut by 0 bases and J by 8 bases, with 5 bases left in between. From germline, CDR1 is SGHRS and CDR2 YFSETQ. This CDR3 region has 12 residues.

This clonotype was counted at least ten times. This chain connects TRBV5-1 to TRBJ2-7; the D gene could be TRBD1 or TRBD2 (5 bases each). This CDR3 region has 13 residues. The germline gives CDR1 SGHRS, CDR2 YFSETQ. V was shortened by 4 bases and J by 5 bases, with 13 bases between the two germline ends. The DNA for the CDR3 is TGCGCCAGCAGCCACGGGGCCGCCGACGAGCAGTACTTC. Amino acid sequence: CASSHGAADEQYF.

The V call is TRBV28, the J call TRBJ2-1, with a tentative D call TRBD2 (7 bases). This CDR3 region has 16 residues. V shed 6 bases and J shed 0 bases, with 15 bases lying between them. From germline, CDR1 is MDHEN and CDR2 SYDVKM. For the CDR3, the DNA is TGTGCCAGCAGCTTCGGGGGGCACAGCTCCTACAATGAGCAGTTCTTC. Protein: CASSFGGHSSYNEQFF.

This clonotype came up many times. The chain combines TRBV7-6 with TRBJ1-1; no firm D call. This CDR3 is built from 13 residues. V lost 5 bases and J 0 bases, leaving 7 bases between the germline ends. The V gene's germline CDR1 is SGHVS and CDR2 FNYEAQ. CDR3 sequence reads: CASSPLLNTEAFF. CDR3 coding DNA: TGTGCCAGCAGCCCACTCCTGAACACTGAAGCTTTCTTT.

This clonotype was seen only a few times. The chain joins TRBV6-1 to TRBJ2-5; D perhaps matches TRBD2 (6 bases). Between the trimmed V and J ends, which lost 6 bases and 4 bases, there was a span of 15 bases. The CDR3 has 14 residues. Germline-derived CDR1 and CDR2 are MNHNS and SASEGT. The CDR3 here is CASSPHRDSETQYF. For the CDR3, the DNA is TGTGCCAGCAGCCCACACCGGGACTCAGAGACCCAGTACTTC.

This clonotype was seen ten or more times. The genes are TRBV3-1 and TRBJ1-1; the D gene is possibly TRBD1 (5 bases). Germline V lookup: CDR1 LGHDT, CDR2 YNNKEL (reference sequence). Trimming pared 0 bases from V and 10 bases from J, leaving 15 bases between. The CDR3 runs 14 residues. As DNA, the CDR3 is TGTGCCAGCAGCCAAGATCTCGGGGAGCAGGGAGCTTTCTTT. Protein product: CASSQDLGEQGAFF.

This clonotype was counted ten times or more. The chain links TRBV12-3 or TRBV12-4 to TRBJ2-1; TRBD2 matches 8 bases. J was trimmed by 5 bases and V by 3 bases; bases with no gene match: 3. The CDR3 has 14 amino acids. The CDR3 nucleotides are TGTGCCAGCAGTTTCGGGGGGGCCCACAATGAGCAGTTCTTC. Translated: CASSFGGAHNEQFF.

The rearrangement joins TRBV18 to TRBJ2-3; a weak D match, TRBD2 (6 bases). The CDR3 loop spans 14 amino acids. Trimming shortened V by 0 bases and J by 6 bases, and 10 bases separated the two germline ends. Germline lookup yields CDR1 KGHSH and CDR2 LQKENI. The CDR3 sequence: CASSPPPGRDTQYF. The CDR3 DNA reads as TGTGCCAGCTCACCACCGCCAGGGAGGGATACGCAGTATTTT.

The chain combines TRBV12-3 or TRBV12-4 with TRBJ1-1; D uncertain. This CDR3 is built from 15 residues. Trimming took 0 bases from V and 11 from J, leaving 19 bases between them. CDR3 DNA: TGTGCCAGCAGTTTAGCTGGATCTGCCCGTTCTGGGGCTTTCTTT. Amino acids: CASSLAGSARSGAFF.

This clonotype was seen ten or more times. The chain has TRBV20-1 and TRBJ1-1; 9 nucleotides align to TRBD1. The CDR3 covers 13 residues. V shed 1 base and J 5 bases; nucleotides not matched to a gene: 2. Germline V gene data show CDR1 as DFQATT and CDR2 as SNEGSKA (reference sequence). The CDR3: CSARADRGTEAFF. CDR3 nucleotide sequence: TGCAGTGCTAGAGCCGACAGGGGGACTGAAGCTTTCTTT.

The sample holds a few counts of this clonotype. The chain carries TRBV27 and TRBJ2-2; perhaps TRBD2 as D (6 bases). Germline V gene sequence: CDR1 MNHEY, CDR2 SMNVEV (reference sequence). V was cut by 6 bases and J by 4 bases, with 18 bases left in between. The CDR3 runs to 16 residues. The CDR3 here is CASRPTGTLTTGELFF. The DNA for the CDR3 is TGTGCCAGCAGACCGACCGGGACTCTCACCACCGGGGAGCTGTTTTTT.

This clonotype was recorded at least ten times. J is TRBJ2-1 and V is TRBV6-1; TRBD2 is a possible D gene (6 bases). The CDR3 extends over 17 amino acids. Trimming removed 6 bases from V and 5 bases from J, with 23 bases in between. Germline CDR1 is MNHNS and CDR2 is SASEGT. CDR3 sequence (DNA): TGTGCCAGCAGGACCAGACTAGGACTACCGGATAACAATGAGCAGTTCTTC. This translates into CASRTRLGLPDNNEQFF.

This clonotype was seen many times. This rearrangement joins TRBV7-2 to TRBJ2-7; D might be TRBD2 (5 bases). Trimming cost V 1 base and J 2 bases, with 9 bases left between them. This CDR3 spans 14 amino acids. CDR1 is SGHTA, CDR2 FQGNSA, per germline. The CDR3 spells CASSLERGTYEQYF. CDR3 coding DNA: TGTGCCAGCAGCTTAGAACGGGGAACCTACGAGCAGTACTTC.

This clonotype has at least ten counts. As DNA, the CDR3 is TGTGCCAGCAGTGAAGCGCTTCCGAGCGGGAGGACAGATACGCAGTATTTT. Its translation: CASSEALPSGRTDTQYF. The chain couples TRBV6-1 to TRBJ2-3, with TRBD2 identical over 9 bases. The CDR3 sequence is 17 residues long. J lost 3 bases, V lost 0 bases, and 7 bases had no gene match. Germline V CDR1 and CDR2: MNHNS, SASEGT.

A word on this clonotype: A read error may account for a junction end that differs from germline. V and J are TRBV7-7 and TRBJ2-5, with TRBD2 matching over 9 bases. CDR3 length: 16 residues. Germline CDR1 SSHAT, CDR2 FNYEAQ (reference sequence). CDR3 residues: CASSHNSGGPVETQYF. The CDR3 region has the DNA TGTGCTAGCAGCCATAATAGCGGGGGCCCAGTTGAGACCCAGTACTTC. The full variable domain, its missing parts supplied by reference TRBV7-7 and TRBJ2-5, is GAGVSQSPRYKVTKRGQDVTLRCDPISSHATLYWYQQALGQGPEFLTYFNYEAQPDKSGLPSDRFSAERPEGSISTLTIQRTEQRDSAMYRCASSHNSGGPVETQYFGPGTRLLVL.

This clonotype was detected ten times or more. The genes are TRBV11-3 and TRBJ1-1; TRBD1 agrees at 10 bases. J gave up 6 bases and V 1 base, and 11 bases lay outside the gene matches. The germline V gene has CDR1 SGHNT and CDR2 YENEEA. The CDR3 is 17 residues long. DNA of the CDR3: TGTGCCAGCAGCTTAGTCCGAGTGGGACAGGGGATACCTGAAGCTTTCTTT. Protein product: CASSLVRVGQGIPEAFF.

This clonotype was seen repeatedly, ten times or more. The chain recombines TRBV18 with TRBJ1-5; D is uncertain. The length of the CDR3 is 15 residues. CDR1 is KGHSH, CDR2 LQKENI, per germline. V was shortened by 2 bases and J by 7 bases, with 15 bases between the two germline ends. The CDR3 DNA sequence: TGTGCCAGCTCACCAAGTAGATGGGGAGACCAGCCCCAGCATTTT. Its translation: CASSPSRWGDQPQHF.

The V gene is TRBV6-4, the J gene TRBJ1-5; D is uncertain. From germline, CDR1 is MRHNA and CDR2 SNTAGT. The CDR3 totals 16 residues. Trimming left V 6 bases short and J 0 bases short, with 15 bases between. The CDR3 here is CASSPRSTYSNQPQHF. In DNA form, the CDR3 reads TGTGCCAGCAGCCCCCGGTCGACCTATAGCAATCAGCCCCAGCATTTT.

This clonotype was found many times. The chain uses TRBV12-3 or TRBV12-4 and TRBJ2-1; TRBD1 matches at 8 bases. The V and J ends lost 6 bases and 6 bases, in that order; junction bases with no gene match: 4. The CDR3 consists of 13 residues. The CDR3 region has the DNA TGTGCCAGCAGGACCACAGGGGGCAATGAGCAGTTCTTC. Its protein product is CASRTTGGNEQFF.

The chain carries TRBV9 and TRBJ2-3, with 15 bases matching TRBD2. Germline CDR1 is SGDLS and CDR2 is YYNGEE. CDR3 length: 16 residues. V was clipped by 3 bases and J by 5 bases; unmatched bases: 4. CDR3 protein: CASSGGLAGGLDTQYF. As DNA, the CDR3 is TGTGCCAGCAGCGGGGGACTAGCGGGGGGCCTAGATACGCAGTATTTT. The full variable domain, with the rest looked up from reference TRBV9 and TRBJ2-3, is DSGVTQTPKHLITATGQRVTLRCSPRSGDLSVYWYQQSLDQGLQFLIQYYNGEERAKGNILERFSAQQFPDLHSELNLSSLELGDSALYFCASSGGLAGGLDTQYFGPGTRLTVL.

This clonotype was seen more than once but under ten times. The CDR3 DNA is TGCAGTGCTACGCCTGGGGACAGGGGCGTCTCAGATACGCAGTATTTT. This sequence encodes CSATPGDRGVSDTQYF. The chain employs TRBV20-1 and TRBJ2-3; 10 bases match TRBD1. There are 16 residues in the CDR3. Trimming cost V 4 bases and J 4 bases; bases outside gene matches: 11. Germline CDR1 reads DFQATT; CDR2 reads SNEGSKA (reference sequence).

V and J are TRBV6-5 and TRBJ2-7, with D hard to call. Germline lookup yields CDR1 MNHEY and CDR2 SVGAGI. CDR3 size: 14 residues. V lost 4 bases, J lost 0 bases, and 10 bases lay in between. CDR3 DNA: TGTGCCAGCAGTTCGCAGACGGGCTCCTACGAGCAGTACTTC. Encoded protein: CASSSQTGSYEQYF.

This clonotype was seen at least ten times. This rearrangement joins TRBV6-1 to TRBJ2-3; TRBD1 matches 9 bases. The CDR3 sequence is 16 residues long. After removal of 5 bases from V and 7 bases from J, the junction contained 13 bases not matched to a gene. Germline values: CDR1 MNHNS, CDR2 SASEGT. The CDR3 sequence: CASSPETGGMSNTQYF. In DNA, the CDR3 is TGTGCCAGCAGTCCAGAGACAGGGGGGATGTCAAATACGCAGTATTTT.

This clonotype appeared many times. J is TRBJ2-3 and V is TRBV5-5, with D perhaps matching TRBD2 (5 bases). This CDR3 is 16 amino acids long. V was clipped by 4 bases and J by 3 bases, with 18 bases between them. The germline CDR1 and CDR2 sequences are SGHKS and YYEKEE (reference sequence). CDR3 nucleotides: TGTGCCAGCAGCCTGGCAGGAGGCTCACCGACAGATACGCAGTATTTT. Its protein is CASSLAGGSPTDTQYF.

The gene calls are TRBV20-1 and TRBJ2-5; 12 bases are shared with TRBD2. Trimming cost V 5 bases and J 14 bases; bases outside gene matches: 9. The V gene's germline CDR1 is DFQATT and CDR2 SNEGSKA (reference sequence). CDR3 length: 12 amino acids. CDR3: CSAHPGLAGEYF. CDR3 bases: TGCAGTGCTCACCCGGGACTAGCGGGTGAATACTTC.